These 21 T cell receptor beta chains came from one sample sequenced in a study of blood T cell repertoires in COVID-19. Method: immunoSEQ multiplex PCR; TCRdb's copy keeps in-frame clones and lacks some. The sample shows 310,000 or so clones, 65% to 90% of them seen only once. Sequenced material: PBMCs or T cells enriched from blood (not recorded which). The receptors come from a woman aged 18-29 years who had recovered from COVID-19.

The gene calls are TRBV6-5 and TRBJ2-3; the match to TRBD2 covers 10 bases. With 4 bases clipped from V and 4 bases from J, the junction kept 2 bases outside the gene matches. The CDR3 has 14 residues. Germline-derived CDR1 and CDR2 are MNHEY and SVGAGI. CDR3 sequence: CASSWTSGADTQYF. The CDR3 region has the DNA TGTGCCAGCAGTTGGACTAGCGGCGCAGATACGCAGTATTTT.

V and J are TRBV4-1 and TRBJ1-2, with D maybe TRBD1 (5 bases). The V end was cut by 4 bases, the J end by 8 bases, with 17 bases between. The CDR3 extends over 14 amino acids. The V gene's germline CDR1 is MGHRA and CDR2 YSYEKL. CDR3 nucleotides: TGCGCCAGCAGCCCCCCCGACGTCCGGGGGGGCTACACCTTC. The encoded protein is CASSPPDVRGGYTF.

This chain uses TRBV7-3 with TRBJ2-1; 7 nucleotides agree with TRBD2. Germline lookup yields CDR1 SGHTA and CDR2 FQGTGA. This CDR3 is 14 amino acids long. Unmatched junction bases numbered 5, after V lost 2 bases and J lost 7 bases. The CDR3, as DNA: TGTGCCAGCAGCTTAGGCGGGAGTGGTAATGAGCAGTTCTTC. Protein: CASSLGGSGNEQFF.

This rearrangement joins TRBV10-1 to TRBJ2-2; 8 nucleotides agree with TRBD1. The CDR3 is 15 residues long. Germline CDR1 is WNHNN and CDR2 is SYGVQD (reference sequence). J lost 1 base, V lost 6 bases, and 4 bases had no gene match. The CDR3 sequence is CASRPGTGNTGELFF. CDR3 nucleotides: TGCGCCAGCAGGCCTGGGACAGGGAACACCGGGGAGCTGTTTTTT.

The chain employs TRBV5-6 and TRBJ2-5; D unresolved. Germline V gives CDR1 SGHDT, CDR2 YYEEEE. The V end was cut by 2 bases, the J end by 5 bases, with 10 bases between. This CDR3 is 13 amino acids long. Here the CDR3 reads CASSFGQWETQYF. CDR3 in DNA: TGTGCCAGCAGCTTCGGTCAATGGGAGACCCAGTACTTC.

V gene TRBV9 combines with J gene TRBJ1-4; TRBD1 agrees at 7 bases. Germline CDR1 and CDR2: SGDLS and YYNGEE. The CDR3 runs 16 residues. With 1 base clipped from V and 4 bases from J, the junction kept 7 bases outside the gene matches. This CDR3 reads CASSVLGDSHNEKLFF. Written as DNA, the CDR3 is TGTGCCAGCAGCGTACTCGGGGACAGTCATAATGAAAAACTGTTTTTT. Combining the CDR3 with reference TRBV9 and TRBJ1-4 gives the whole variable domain DSGVTQTPKHLITATGQRVTLRCSPRSGDLSVYWYQQSLDQGLQFLIQYYNGEERAKGNILERFSAQQFPDLHSELNLSSLELGDSALYFCASSVLGDSHNEKLFFGSGTQLSVL.

CDR3 loop: CASSRAGVNNYNEQFF. In DNA, the CDR3 is TGTGCCAGTAGCAGAGCGGGGGTTAATAATTACAATGAGCAGTTCTTC. The genes are TRBV19 and TRBJ2-1; 8 bases fit TRBD2. The trim removed 6 bases at V and 4 bases at J, leaving 11 bases unmatched. From germline, CDR1 is LNHDA and CDR2 SQIVND (reference sequence). The CDR3 has 16 residues.

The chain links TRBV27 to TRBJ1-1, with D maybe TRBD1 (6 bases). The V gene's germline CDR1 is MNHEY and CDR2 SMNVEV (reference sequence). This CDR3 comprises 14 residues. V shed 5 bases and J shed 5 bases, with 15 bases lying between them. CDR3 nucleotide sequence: TGTGCCAGCAGTCTTGGGGGGCGGGGGACTGAAGCTTTCTTT. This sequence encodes CASSLGGRGTEAFF.

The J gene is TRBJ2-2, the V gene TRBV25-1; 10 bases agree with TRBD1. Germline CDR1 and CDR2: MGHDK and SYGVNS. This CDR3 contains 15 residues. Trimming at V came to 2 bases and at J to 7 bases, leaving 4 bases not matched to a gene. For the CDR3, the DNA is TGTGCCAGCAGTGAAGGGACAGGGGCAATCGGGGAGCTGTTTTTT. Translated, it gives CASSEGTGAIGELFF.

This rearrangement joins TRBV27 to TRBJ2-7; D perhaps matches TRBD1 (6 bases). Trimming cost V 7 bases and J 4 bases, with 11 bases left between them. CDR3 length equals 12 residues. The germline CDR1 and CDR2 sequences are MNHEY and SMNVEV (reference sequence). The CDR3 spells CASKGQRYEQYF. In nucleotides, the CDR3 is TGTGCCAGCAAAGGACAGAGGTACGAGCAGTACTTC.

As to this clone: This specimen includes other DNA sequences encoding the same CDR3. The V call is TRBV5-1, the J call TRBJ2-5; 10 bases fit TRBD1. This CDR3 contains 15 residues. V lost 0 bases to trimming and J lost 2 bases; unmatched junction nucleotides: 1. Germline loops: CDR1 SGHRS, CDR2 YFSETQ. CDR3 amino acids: CASSLGQGAQETQYF. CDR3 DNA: TGCGCCAGCAGCTTGGGACAGGGGGCACAAGAGACCCAGTACTTC.

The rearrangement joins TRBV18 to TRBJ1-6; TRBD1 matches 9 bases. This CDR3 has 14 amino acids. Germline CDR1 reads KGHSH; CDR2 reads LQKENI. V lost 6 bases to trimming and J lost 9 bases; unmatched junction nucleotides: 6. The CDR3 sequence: CASSRDREGSPLHF. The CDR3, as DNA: TGTGCCAGCTCCCGGGACAGGGAAGGTTCACCCCTCCACTTT.

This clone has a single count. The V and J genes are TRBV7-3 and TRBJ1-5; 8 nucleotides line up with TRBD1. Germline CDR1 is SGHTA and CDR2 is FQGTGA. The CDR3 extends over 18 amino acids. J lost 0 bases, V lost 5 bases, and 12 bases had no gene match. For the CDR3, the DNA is TGTGCCAGCAGCCAAACCGGGACAGGAGATTATAGCAATCAGCCCCAGCATTTT. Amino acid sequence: CASSQTGTGDYSNQPQHF. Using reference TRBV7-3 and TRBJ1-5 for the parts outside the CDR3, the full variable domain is GAGVSQTPSNKVTEKGKYVELRCDPISGHTALYWYRQSLGQGPEFLIYFQGTGAADDSGLPNDRFFAVRPEGSVSTLKIQRTERGDSAVYLCASSQTGTGDYSNQPQHFGDGTRLSIL.

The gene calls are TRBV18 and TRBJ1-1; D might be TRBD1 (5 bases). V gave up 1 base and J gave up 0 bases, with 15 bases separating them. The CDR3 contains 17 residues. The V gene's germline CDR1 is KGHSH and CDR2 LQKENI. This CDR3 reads CASSPQGLNLLNTEAFF. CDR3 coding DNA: TGTGCCAGCTCACCACAGGGACTCAACCTCTTGAACACTGAAGCTTTCTTT.

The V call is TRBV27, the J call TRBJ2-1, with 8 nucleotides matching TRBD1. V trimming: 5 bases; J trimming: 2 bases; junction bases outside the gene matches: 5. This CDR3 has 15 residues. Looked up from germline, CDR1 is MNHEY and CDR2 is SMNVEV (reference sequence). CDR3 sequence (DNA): TGTGCCAGCAGTGGGGGGACAGGACCCTACAATGAGCAGTTCTTC. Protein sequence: CASSGGTGPYNEQFF.

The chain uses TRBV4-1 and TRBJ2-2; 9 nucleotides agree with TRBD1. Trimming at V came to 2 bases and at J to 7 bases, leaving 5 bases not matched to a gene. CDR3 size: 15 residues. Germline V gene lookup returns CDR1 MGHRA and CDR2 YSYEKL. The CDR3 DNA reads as TGCGCCAGCAGCCAACCAGGACAGGGGCACGGGGAGCTGTTTTTT. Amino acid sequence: CASSQPGQGHGELFF.

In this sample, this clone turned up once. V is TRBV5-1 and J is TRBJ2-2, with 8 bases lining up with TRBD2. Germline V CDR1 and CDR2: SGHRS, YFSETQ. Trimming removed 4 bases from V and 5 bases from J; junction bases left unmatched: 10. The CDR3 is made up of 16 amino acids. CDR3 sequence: CASSLSGGLGTGELFF. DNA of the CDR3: TGCGCCAGCAGCCTCAGCGGGGGATTAGGGACCGGGGAGCTGTTTTTT.

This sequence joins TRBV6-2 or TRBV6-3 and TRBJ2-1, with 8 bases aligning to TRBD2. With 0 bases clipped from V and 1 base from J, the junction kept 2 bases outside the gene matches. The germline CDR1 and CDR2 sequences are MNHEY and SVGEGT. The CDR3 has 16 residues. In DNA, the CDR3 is TGTGCCAGCAGTTACTCCGCTAGCGGGTCCTACAATGAGCAGTTCTTC. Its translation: CASSYSASGSYNEQFF.

In DNA form, the CDR3 reads TGTGCCAGTAGTAGCGGGAGGGGAGCAGATACGCAGTATTTT. This sequence encodes CASSSGRGADTQYF. V and J are TRBV19 and TRBJ2-3; TRBD2 aligns across 9 bases. The CDR3 has 14 amino acids. Germline trimming cut 4 bases from V and 4 bases from J; bases unmatched to any gene: 3. The germline gives CDR1 LNHDA, CDR2 SQIVND (reference sequence). Looking up the rest from reference TRBV19 and TRBJ2-3 gives the full variable domain: DGGITQSPKYLFRKEGQNVTLSCEQNLNHDAMYWYRQDPGQGLRLIYYSQIVNDFQKGDIAEGYSVSREKKESFPLTVTSAQKNPTAFYLCASSSGRGADTQYFGPGTRLTVL.

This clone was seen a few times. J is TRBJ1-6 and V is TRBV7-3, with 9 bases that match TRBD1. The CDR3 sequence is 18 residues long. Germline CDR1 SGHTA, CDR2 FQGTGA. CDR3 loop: CGILAGTGRSKPNSPLHF. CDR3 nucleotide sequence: TGTGGAATACTTGCAGGGACAGGGAGGTCTAAGCCAAATTCACCCCTCCACTTT. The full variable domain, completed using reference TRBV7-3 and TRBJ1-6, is GAGVSQTPSNKVTEKGKYVELRCDPISGHTALYWYRQSLGQGPEFLIYFQGTGAADDSGLPNDRFFAVRPEGSVSTLKIQRTERGDSAVYLCGILAGTGRSKPNSPLHFGNGTRLTVT.

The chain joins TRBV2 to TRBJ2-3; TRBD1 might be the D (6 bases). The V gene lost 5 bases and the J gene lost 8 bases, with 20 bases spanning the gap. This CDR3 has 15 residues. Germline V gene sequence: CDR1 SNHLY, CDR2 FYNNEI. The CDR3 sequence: CASSTTGLEGTTQYF. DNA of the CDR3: TGTGCCAGCAGTACTACAGGGCTTGAAGGGACTACGCAGTATTTT.